This T cell receptor beta chain was sequenced during a study of PD-L1 blockade in urothelial cancer (dated by TCRdb to about 2017). Some background on the complete study: Therapy was started in 2014 for all patients, and atezolizumab 1,200 mg was administered intravenously every 3 weeks. An ECOG performance status of 0 or 1 was recorded for the patients, and 0 to 3 prior chemotherapy regimens had been received by the patients. Pretreatment tumor samples, along with matched peripheral blood serially collected before and after atezolizumab treatment, were subjected to TCR sequencing. Somatic, immune and clinical correlates of response to PD-L1 blockade with atezolizumab in urothelial cancer were the focus of an exploratory multi-omic analysis. About 90% of the roughly 29 patients were identified as males with urothelial cancer of bladder origin, and a prior smoking history was reported by 18 of 29 patients. Durable clinical benefit was achieved by nine patients but not by the remaining 20. Progression-free survival longer than 6 months counted as durable clinical benefit, and TCR features were additionally tested against both progression-free and overall survival. Whole exome sequencing and RNA sequencing of pretreatment tumors were performed alongside TCR sequencing in the same patients. Some 30 patients had pretreatment blood TCR-seq, about 25 had at least one posttreatment blood collection, and about 25 had tumor TCR-seq. Blood samples were analyzed at two time points: 3 weeks after treatment start (second dose) and 6 weeks after treatment start. Blood samples yielded a median of roughly 150,000 T cells and roughly 83,000 unique TCRs, with median clonality 0.080.

To estimate absolute template abundance from read counts, synthetic TCR analog templates were spiked into each PCR. TCRbeta CDR3 regions were amplified from genomic DNA with bias-controlled V and J gene primers using the immunoSEQ assay. Rearranged TCRbeta segments were sequenced at approximately 20X coverage. The authors processed their data as follows. Sequencing errors were corrected by clustering, and CDR3s were annotated against IMGT so that V, D and J genes could be assigned. Out-of-frame and stop-codon sequences were excluded, and only productive TCRbeta rearrangements were used in downstream analyses. To compute clonality, Shannon entropy was normalized by the log of the number of unique productive sequences and then subtracted from one. Fisher's exact test with Benjamini-Hochberg correction, at a threshold of adjusted p below 0.01, was used to find clones that differed between time points or between blood and tumor. Held by TCRdb, this immuneACCESS table contains in-frame sequences only and omits some clones. Under half of the omission traces to an unresolved V gene where checked; the cause of the rest is unknown. V and J calls and clone size are as listed in that table; D and trimming were resolved from the DNA. In this sample the table shows tens of thousands of clones, around 90% of which occur a single time. The ten largest make up 1.5% to 2% of the sample.

Relative to germline, V is missing 8 bases and J is missing 2 bases, with 6 bases of the junction outside any gene match. From cysteine to phenylalanine, the CDR3 is 13 amino acids long. Here the CDR3 DNA is all that survives: 39 bases in frame from base 1. CDR1 is given as WNHNN and CDR2 as SYGVQD, both from the germline V gene (reference sequence). This clone has just one count. Which antigen it targets is not known. No base-level quality is on record; no much larger clone is a single base apart. Summary of the overall study and its limitations: Improved progression-free and overall survival was associated with having pretreatment peripheral blood TCR clonality below the median. Patients with durable benefit showed greater expansion of tumor-associated TCR clones in peripheral blood 3 weeks after starting treatment (n of about 20, p = 0.022). Small sample size (n of about 30) and many exploratory analyses mean the results are intended to be hypothesis-generating.

The time point label, read with the paper, signifies: pretreatment peripheral blood. The cohort comprised more than 25 patients with locally advanced or metastatic urothelial carcinoma treated at Memorial Sloan Kettering on a trial protocol. Peripheral blood mononuclear cells were collected pretreatment and during treatment, at between 1 and 8 total time points per patient. The Qiagen DNeasy Blood extraction kit was used to purify genomic DNA from total PBMCs and tumor samples. PBMCs were collected pretreatment and during treatment and were isolated and stored as previously described. This sequence uses TRBV10-1 and TRBJ2-7, with 7 middle bases fitting TRBD2. This sequence originates from a man in his fifties or sixties with urothelial cancer. The sequencing used PBMCs, collected around atezolizumab (anti-PD-L1) treatment. The CDR3 loop reads CASRLAHPYEQYF. The bases are TGCGCCAGCCGACTAGCCCACCCCTACGAGCAGTACTTC.